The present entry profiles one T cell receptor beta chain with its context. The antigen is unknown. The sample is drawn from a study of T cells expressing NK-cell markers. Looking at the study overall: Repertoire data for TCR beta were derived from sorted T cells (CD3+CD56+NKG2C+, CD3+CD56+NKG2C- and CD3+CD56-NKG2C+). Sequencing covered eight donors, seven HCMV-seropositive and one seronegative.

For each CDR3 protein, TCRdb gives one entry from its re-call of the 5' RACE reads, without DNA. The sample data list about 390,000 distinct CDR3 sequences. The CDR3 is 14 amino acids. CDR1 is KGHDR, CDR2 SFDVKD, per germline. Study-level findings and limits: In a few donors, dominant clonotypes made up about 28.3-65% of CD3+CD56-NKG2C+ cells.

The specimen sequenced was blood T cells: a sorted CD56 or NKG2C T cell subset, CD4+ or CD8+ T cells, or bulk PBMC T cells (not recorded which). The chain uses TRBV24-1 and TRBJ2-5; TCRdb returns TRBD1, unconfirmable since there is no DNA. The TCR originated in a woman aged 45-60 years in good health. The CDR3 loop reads CATQSWGKEETQYF.